One sample yielded the 13 T cell receptor beta chains listed below, sequenced in a study of vaccination and CD4 T cells after COVID-19. Treatment noted: roughly 10-day PBMC culture with coronavirus spike peptide pools or control peptides (ViraFEST assay). Cultured CD4+ T cell DNA underwent sequencing with the Oncomine TCR Beta short-read assay. MiXCR, run by TCRdb on the PCR reads, gives a single entry per CDR3 protein. The sample lists some 23,000 distinct CDR3 sequences; under 45% were seen once. The antigens of these receptors remain unknown. Specimen: CD4+ T cells from blood, cultured in vitro, collected before SARS-CoV-2 vaccination. Source of these receptors: a human donor who received a COVID-19 vaccine.

The chain uses TRBV6-5 and TRBJ2-7; 7 positions match TRBD1. Germline-derived CDR1 and CDR2 are MNHEY and SVGAGI. This CDR3 is built from 15 residues. With 2 bases clipped from V and 7 bases from J, the junction kept 11 bases outside the gene matches. CDR3 loop: CASSYRGGQYAEQYF. Here the CDR3 DNA reads TGTGCCAGCAGTTACCGTGGGGGACAGTATGCAGAGCAGTACTTC.

The chain carries TRBV12-3 or TRBV12-4 and TRBJ2-3; TRBD1 matches at 7 bases. The CDR3 spans 17 residues. After removal of 0 bases from V and 0 bases from J, the junction contained 6 bases not matched to a gene. This CDR3 is CASSLAQGGRSTDTQYF. In DNA, the CDR3 is TGTGCCAGCAGTTTAGCACAAGGGGGCCGAAGCACAGATACGCAGTATTTT.

The genes are TRBV6-5 and TRBJ1-2; D gene unclear. CDR3 size: 11 residues. V was trimmed by 2 bases and J by 10 bases, leaving 8 bases between them. Per germline, CDR1 MNHEY and CDR2 SVGAGI. CDR3 nucleotide sequence: TGTGCCAGCAGTTACCTTGGGCACTACACCTTC. This encodes CASSYLGHYTF.

This clonotype was picked up a small number of times. The chain couples TRBV5-4 to TRBJ2-1, with 9 bases that match TRBD2. V gave up 0 bases and J gave up 8 bases; unmatched junction bases: 0. The CDR3 totals 13 residues. Germline V gene sequence: CDR1 SGHNT, CDR2 YYREEE (reference sequence). The CDR3 sequence: CASSLASGDEQFF. The CDR3 DNA reads TGTGCCAGCAGCTTGGCTAGCGGGGATGAGCAGTTCTTC.

CDR3 coding DNA: TGTGCCAGCAGTATCAATACAGGGGGTACTGAAGCTTTCTTT. It yields the protein CASSINTGGTEAFF. The rearrangement uses TRBV6-1 and TRBJ1-1, with 8 bases identical to TRBD1. CDR1 MNHNS and CDR2 SASEGT come from the germline V gene. The CDR3 sequence is 14 residues long. V dropped 5 bases and J dropped 5; count of bases not matched to a gene: 7.

This chain joins TRBV11-3 and TRBJ1-2; possible D gene TRBD1, 5 bases. This CDR3 spans 18 amino acids. The germline V gene has CDR1 SGHNT and CDR2 YENEEA. The V and J ends lost 1 base and 1 base respectively, with 19 bases between them. The DNA of the CDR3 is TGTGCCAGCAGCTTAGGTTCGGGACGGGGAAACCTTAACTATGGCTACACCTTC. It yields the protein CASSLGSGRGNLNYGYTF.

This clonotype was observed a handful of times. Germline and junction disagree at one end, which may indicate a read error. This chain links TRBV30 with TRBJ1-1; tentatively, D is TRBD1 (5 bases). The CDR3 loop spans 16 amino acids. Germline loops: CDR1 GTSNPN, CDR2 SVGIG (reference sequence). For the CDR3, the DNA is TGTGCCTGGATCCGTCTAGGGGCGCGTGTGAACACTGAGGCTTTCTTT. It encodes CAWIRLGARVNTEAFF.

The chain has TRBV2 and TRBJ2-1, with 9 bases lining up with TRBD2. Trimming took 4 bases from V and 9 from J; bases not matched to a gene: 7. The germline CDR1 and CDR2 sequences are SNHLY and FYNNEI. This CDR3 has 14 amino acids. The CDR3 sequence: CASSGRRGGTEQFF. In nucleotides, the CDR3 is TGTGCCAGCAGTGGACGGCGGGGGGGCACTGAGCAGTTCTTC.

The chain couples TRBV3-1 to TRBJ2-5; 10 bases agree with TRBD1. Germline V gene lookup returns CDR1 LGHDT and CDR2 YNNKEL (reference sequence). The CDR3 is 16 amino acids. Trimming at V came to 5 bases and at J to 1 base, leaving 7 bases not matched to a gene. The CDR3 sequence is CASSYRTGGPQETQYF. Written as DNA, the CDR3 is TGTGCCAGCAGCTACCGGACAGGGGGACCCCAAGAGACCCAGTACTTC.

CDR3 in DNA: TGTGCCTGGAGTGTAATGGATCTTTTGGGCTACACCTTC. It specifies CAWSVMDLLGYTF. The chain joins TRBV30 to TRBJ1-2, with D hard to call. The ends were cut back, 0 bases at V and 8 bases at J, with 13 bases in the middle. This CDR3 spans 13 amino acids. The germline gives CDR1 GTSNPN, CDR2 SVGIG (reference sequence).

The chain links TRBV19 to TRBJ2-1; TRBD1 aligns across 7 bases. Germline V gene data show CDR1 as LNHDA and CDR2 as SQIVND (reference sequence). This CDR3 has 14 residues. V trimming: 8 bases; J trimming: 6 bases; junction bases outside the gene matches: 10. This CDR3 reads CASALRQGVNEQFF. As DNA, the CDR3 is TGTGCCAGTGCCTTAAGACAGGGTGTCAATGAGCAGTTCTTC.

V usage is TRBV20-1 and J usage is TRBJ1-1; the match to TRBD1 covers 8 bases. V gave up 3 bases and J gave up 4 bases; unmatched junction bases: 7. CDR3 size: 14 residues. CDR1 DFQATT and CDR2 SNEGSKA come from the germline V gene (reference sequence). CDR3 nucleotide sequence: TGCAGTGCTAGGCATCACAGGGGGGGCACTGAAGCTTTCTTT. Translated, it gives CSARHHRGGTEAFF.

J is TRBJ2-1 and V is TRBV10-3, with 10 bases matching TRBD1. From germline, CDR1 is ENHRY and CDR2 SYGVKD. The CDR3 covers 13 residues. V lost 8 bases, J lost 9 bases, and 7 bases stayed unmatched. This CDR3 reads CAIGRTGGLEQFF. The CDR3 DNA reads TGTGCCATCGGTAGGACAGGGGGGCTTGAGCAGTTCTTC.